This T cell receptor (beta chain) was profiled in a study of breast tumors, draining lymph nodes, adjacent tissues listed by TCRdb under 2016. In the study overall: Breast cancer patients provided tumor, adjacent nontumor tissue and axillary lymph nodes, and the study compared the TCR beta repertoires across these three sources. In human breast cancer, the study set out to assess how tumor, surrounding tissue and draining lymph node repertoires relate to one another and whether T cells might be exchanged between them.

The lymph node samples were taken from the axillary draining lymph nodes of breast cancer patients. Study-level results and caveats: The conclusion that tumor T cells originate in lymph nodes was presented as consistent with a hypothesis rather than as directly demonstrated. The data were considered consistent with most tumor T cells being derived from the lymph node and subsequently expanding within tumor tissue. Tumor T-cell repertoires showed less diversity than lymph node repertoires and more diversity than nontumor tissue repertoires, and tumor T-cell repertoires showed preferential V and J gene usage. Tumor and nontumor tissue repertoires were found to be significantly more similar in luminal-like than in basal-like breast cancer.

With respect to this clonotype: The antigen it recognizes is unknown. A junction end diverges from the germline sequence, so it may reflect a read error.

The CDR3, cysteine through phenylalanine, is 15 amino acids long. Only the CDR3 region is kept as DNA, spanning 45 bases read in frame from base 1. CDR1 and CDR2 (SGHRS, YFSETQ) derive from the germline V gene. Sequencing used an Illumina HiSeq 2000. Multiplex PCR amplification was used to generate the TCR beta chain libraries. The amplified TCR beta chain products were analyzed by high-throughput sequencing. Clones were called with MiXCR by TCRdb after fastp trimmed the public reads at Q25, and only in-frame beta chains were retained. Each entry is one CDR3 protein sequence, shown with its most common DNA and genes. In this sample the table shows 200,000 or so distinct CDR3 sequences, roughly 31% of which occur a single time. The ten largest account for around 4.5% of the sample.

The source material was axillary lymph node tissue. The clonotype comes from a female donor with breast cancer. Some clones in this sample may be carry-over from other donors' samples. The chain uses TRBV5-1 and TRBJ2-3, with no reliable assignment of the D segment. The CDR3: CASNLQSPSTDTQYF. The bases are TGCGCCAGCAACTTGCAAAGTCCTAGCACAGATACGCAGTATTTT.